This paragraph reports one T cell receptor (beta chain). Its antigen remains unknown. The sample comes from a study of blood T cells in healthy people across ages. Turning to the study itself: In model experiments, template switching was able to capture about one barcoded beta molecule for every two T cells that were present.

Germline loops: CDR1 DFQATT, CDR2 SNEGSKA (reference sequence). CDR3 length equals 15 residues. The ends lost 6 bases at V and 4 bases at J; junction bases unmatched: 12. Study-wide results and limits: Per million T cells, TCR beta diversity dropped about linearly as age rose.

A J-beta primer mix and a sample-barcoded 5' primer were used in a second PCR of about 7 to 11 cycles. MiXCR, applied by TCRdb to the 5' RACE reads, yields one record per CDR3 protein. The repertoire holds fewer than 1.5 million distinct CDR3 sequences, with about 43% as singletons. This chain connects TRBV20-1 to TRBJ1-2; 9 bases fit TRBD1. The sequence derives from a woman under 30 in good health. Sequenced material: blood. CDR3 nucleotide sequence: TGCAGTGCCTGCCGGGGGGACAGGGCGGGCTATGGCTACACCTTC. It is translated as CSACRGDRAGYGYTF.